What follows are 6 T cell receptor beta chains derived from one specimen sequenced in a study of T cells in Graves' hyperthyroidism and ophthalmopathy. Researchers amplified the TCR beta CDR3 regions from RNA transcripts. First-round RT-PCR targeting the TCR CDR3 was performed with the HTBI primer set. MiXCR, run by TCRdb on the multiplex PCR reads, gives a single entry per CDR3 protein. This sample yields about 250,000 distinct CDR3 sequences, of which about 25% are seen a single time; about a third belongs to the top ten. Sequencing input: blood. The receptors originated from a woman between 40 and 55 years old with Graves' ophthalmopathy.

In its sample, this clonotype was seen many times. This rearrangement joins TRBV9 to TRBJ2-7; 9 nucleotides align to TRBD2. This CDR3 has 14 amino acids. V lost 5 bases to trimming and J lost 9 bases; unmatched junction nucleotides: 12. Germline assignment: CDR1 SGDLS and CDR2 YYNGEE. In nucleotides, the CDR3 is TGTGCCAGCAGTGTCGGGACTAGCTTTCAGGGGCAGTACTTC. As protein: CASSVGTSFQGQYF.

This clonotype was seen repeatedly, ten times or more. The DNA for the CDR3 is TGTGCCAGCAGTTTGGGGGAAGAGGGCTACACCTTC. Amino acids: CASSLGEEGYTF. The V gene is TRBV28, the J gene TRBJ1-2, with D possibly TRBD1 on 5 matching bases. The germline V and J ends were trimmed by 3 bases and 8 bases, with 10 bases remaining between them. This CDR3 spans 12 amino acids. Germline-derived CDR1 and CDR2 are MDHEN and SYDVKM.

This clonotype was observed many times. This chain links TRBV19 with TRBJ2-5; 9 bases are shared with TRBD2. This CDR3 region has 15 residues. Germline V CDR1 and CDR2: LNHDA, SQIVND (reference sequence). J lost 2 bases, V lost 6 bases, and 7 bases had no gene match. CDR3 bases: TGTGCCAGTAGGCGTCTAGCGGGGTCACAAGAGACCCAGTACTTC. This encodes CASRRLAGSQETQYF.

This chain links TRBV7-3 with TRBJ2-5; 10 bases map to TRBD1. The trim removed 5 bases at V and 4 bases at J, leaving 13 bases unmatched. CDR1 is SGHTA, CDR2 FQGTGA, per germline. The CDR3 sequence is 17 residues long. The chain's CDR3 is CASSPGQGRKLRETQYF. CDR3 in DNA: TGTGCCAGCAGCCCGGGACAGGGGAGGAAACTTCGAGAGACCCAGTACTTC.

The chain joins TRBV28 to TRBJ2-5; 7 nucleotides line up with TRBD1. J gave up 1 base and V 5 bases, and 4 bases lay outside the gene matches. Germline V lookup: CDR1 MDHEN, CDR2 SYDVKM. This CDR3 has 14 amino acids. This chain's CDR3 is CASSADRAQETQYF. CDR3 DNA: TGTGCCAGCAGTGCAGACAGGGCCCAAGAGACCCAGTACTTC.

The sample holds many counts of this clonotype. The CDR3 bases are TGTGCCTGGAGTGGGGGGGACAGCTATCAGCCCCAGCATTTT. This gives the protein CAWSGGDSYQPQHF. The J gene is TRBJ1-5, the V gene TRBV30, with 7 positions matching TRBD1. CDR3 size: 14 residues. The V segment lost 1 base and the J segment 5 bases; nucleotides outside the gene matches: 5. Germline V gives CDR1 GTSNPN, CDR2 SVGIG (reference sequence). The full variable domain, completed using reference TRBV30 and TRBJ1-5, is SQTIHQWPATLVQPVGSPLSLECTVEGTSNPNLYWYRQAAGRGLQLLFYSVGIGQISSEVPQNLSASRPQDRQFILSSKKLLLSDSGFYLCAWSGGDSYQPQHFGDGTRLSIL.